Below are 5 T cell receptor beta chains sequenced from a single sample in a study of CD4 T cell repertoires in COVID-19. Profiled with immunoSEQ multiplex PCR; TCRdb holds only in-frame clones, not every one. The sample shows approximately 75,000 clones, around 82% of them seen only once. The sample in question was CD4+ T cells from peripheral blood, obtained after recovery from COVID-19. The receptors stem from a human donor who had COVID-19.

This clone turned up a few times. The J gene is TRBJ2-3, the V gene TRBV7-2; 13 bases are a match to TRBD2. V gave up 3 bases and J gave up 0 bases; unmatched junction bases: 6. Germline values: CDR1 SGHTA, CDR2 FQGNSA. This CDR3 has 18 amino acids. The CDR3 DNA reads TGTGCCAGCAGCTTCGGACTAGCGGGAGCCGGGAGCACAGATACGCAGTATTTT. It translates to CASSFGLAGAGSTDTQYF. Complete variable domain (other parts from reference TRBV7-2 and TRBJ2-3): GAGVSQSPSNKVTEKGKDVELRCDPISGHTALYWYRQSLGQGLEFLIYFQGNSAPDKSGLPSDRFSAERTGGSVSTLTIQRTQQEDSAVYLCASSFGLAGAGSTDTQYFGPGTRLTVL.

The chain recombines TRBV20-1 with TRBJ2-7, with 7 bases identical to TRBD2. Germline lookup yields CDR1 DFQATT and CDR2 SNEGSKA (reference sequence). V was clipped by 3 bases and J by 0 bases; unmatched bases: 5. The CDR3 is 14 residues long. In nucleotides, the CDR3 is TGCAGTGCTAGTCGGCGGGGGAGCTCCTACGAGCAGTACTTC. This translates into CSASRRGSSYEQYF.

The V gene is TRBV6-6, the J gene TRBJ2-2; TRBD1 agrees at 8 bases. The CDR3 consists of 12 residues. The junction had 3 bases not matched to a gene; V was cut back by 5 bases and J by 10 bases. Germline V lookup: CDR1 MNHNY, CDR2 SVGAGI (reference sequence). The CDR3: CASSEDREELFF. The DNA for the CDR3 is TGTGCCAGCAGTGAGGACAGGGAGGAGCTGTTTTTT.

The J gene is TRBJ2-1, the V gene TRBV5-6; 8 bases agree with TRBD2. V was pared by 0 bases and J by 4 bases, with 3 bases of the junction left unmatched. From germline, CDR1 is SGHDT and CDR2 YYEEEE. This CDR3 comprises 15 residues. The CDR3, as DNA: TGTGCCAGCAGCTTGGTGACTAGCGTTTACAATGAGCAGTTCTTC. This translates into CASSLVTSVYNEQFF.

The chain employs TRBV5-4 and TRBJ1-3; D ambiguous. The CDR3 runs 18 residues. Germline CDR1 SGHNT, CDR2 YYREEE (reference sequence). V lost 4 bases and J 0 bases, leaving 20 bases between the germline ends. CDR3 amino acids: CASSPEAKPGSSGNTIYF. CDR3 coding DNA: TGTGCCAGCAGCCCGGAAGCCAAGCCTGGGAGCTCTGGAAACACCATATATTTT.